The next 31 T cell receptor beta chains were all read from a single sample in a study of CDR3 diversity in severe acne. Via MiXCR, TCRdb re-called the PCR reads, giving one row per CDR3 protein. This table has fewer than 90,000 distinct CDR3 sequences, roughly 49% appearing once. The sequenced sample was blood. The origin of the receptors is a male donor with severe acne vulgaris.

This clonotype was counted between two and nine times. The CDR3 nucleotides read TGTGCCACCAGCAGCTATGCCACGGGCGAGCAGTACTTC. Translation: CATSSYATGEQYF. The chain couples TRBV15 to TRBJ2-7; D is undetermined. CDR1 LNHNV and CDR2 YYDKDF come from the germline V gene (reference sequence). The germline V and J ends were trimmed by 3 bases and 6 bases, with 12 bases remaining between them. CDR3 size: 13 residues.

CDR3 region: CSATQGLENTIYF. CDR3 bases: TGCAGTGCCACACAGGGTCTTGAAAACACCATATATTTT. The chain uses TRBV20-1 and TRBJ1-3, with D possibly matching TRBD1 (6 bases). V lost 6 bases to trimming and J lost 6 bases, with 15 bases between them. The CDR3 is made up of 13 amino acids. Germline V gene data show CDR1 as DFQATT and CDR2 as SNEGSKA (reference sequence).

The gene calls are TRBV20-1 and TRBJ2-7, with 15 bases fitting TRBD2. The CDR3 length is 16 residues. Per the germline V gene, CDR1 is DFQATT and CDR2 is SNEGSKA (reference sequence). Trimming at V came to 0 bases and at J to 6 bases, leaving 6 bases not matched to a gene. DNA for the CDR3: TGCAGTGCTAGAGACGGGACTAGCGGGAGGCACGTCGAGCAGTACTTC. Its protein is CSARDGTSGRHVEQYF.

In regard to this clonotype: A single base separates this from a much larger clone, so it may be a read error. The chain employs TRBV7-8 and TRBJ2-6; weak D call: TRBD1 (6 bases). The CDR3 runs 17 residues. The germline gives CDR1 SGHVS, CDR2 FQNEAQ. The DNA of the CDR3 is TGTGCCTGCAGCACACAGGGCAGGGACCCTGGGGCCAACGTCCTGACTTTC. This gives the protein CACSTQGRDPGANVLTF. The whole variable domain, remainder taken from reference TRBV7-8 and TRBJ2-6, is GAGVSQSPRYKVAKRGQDVALRCDPISGHVSLFWYQQALGQGPEFLTYFQNEAQLDKSGLPSDRFFAERPEGSVSTLKIQRTQQEDSAVYLCACSTQGRDPGANVLTFGAGSRLTVL.

This chain uses TRBV3-1 with TRBJ2-1; 13 bases match TRBD2. The CDR3 sequence is 18 residues long. Germline V gives CDR1 LGHDT, CDR2 YNNKEL (reference sequence). V was pared by 3 bases and J by 4 bases, with 9 bases of the junction left unmatched. This chain's CDR3 is CASSQDSGTSGMYNEQFF. Here the CDR3 DNA reads TGTGCCAGCAGCCAGGACAGCGGGACTAGCGGGATGTACAATGAGCAGTTCTTC.

Worth noting for this clonotype: A clone one base away is much larger, so this may be a read error. This sequence joins TRBV7-7 and TRBJ2-2; 12 bases agree with TRBD2. Germline V gives CDR1 SSHAT, CDR2 FNYEAQ (reference sequence). The CDR3 loop spans 16 amino acids. The CDR3 reads CASSYETSGSSGELFF. In nucleotides, the CDR3 is TGTGCTAGCAGCTATGAGACTAGCGGGAGTAGCGGGGAGCTGTTTTTT.

Note on this clonotype: A junction end diverges from the germline sequence, so it may reflect a read error. The chain is built from TRBV4-3 and TRBJ2-7; D unresolved. The CDR3 consists of 14 residues. The germline V gene encodes CDR1 LGHNA and CDR2 YSLEER. In DNA, the CDR3 is TGCGCCATCCGAGCCCGCGTCACCTCCTACGAGCGGTACTTC. Translating gives CAIRARVTSYERYF.

There are many counts of this clonotype. The rearrangement uses TRBV11-2 and TRBJ2-5; TRBD2 might be the D (5 bases). Trimming left V 1 base short and J 5 bases short, with 8 bases between. Germline V gene sequence: CDR1 SGHAT, CDR2 FQNNGV. The CDR3 loop spans 13 amino acids. CDR3: CASSLGRDETQYF. CDR3 DNA: TGTGCCAGCAGCTTAGGACGGGATGAGACCCAGTACTTC.

This sequence joins TRBV11-3 and TRBJ1-1; unclear D gene. V shed 5 bases and J shed 1 base, with 11 bases lying between them. In germline, CDR1 is SGHNT, CDR2 YENEEA. The CDR3 covers 14 residues. The CDR3 DNA reads as TGTGCCAGCAGCGTCTCGGGTTCGAACACTGAAGCTTTCTTT. Protein sequence: CASSVSGSNTEAFF.

This clonotype was found many times. This chain joins TRBV20-1 and TRBJ2-1; 8 bases are shared with TRBD2. V lost 5 bases and J lost 7; bases outside the gene matches: 10. From germline, CDR1 is DFQATT and CDR2 SNEGSKA (reference sequence). The CDR3 spans 14 residues. The CDR3 bases are TGCAGTGCTCCGACTAGCGCGTTTTTAAATGAGCAGTTCTTC. Its translation: CSAPTSAFLNEQFF.

This chain uses TRBV7-9 with TRBJ2-2; 8 bases agree with TRBD2. CDR3 length: 17 residues. Per germline, CDR1 SEHNR and CDR2 FQNEAQ (reference sequence). V lost 10 bases and J lost 5; bases outside the gene matches: 18. This chain's CDR3 is CAIPGLVGGGRTGELFF. DNA for the CDR3: TGTGCCATACCGGGACTAGTTGGCGGCGGCCGGACCGGGGAGCTGTTTTTT.

About this clonotype: Possible read error: a much larger clone is one base away. The chain joins TRBV25-1 to TRBJ2-2; D is perhaps TRBD2 (5 bases). The CDR3 totals 16 residues. Germline V CDR1 and CDR2: MGHDK, SYGVNS. CDR3 sequence (DNA): TGTGCCAGCAGTGAACGGGGAATCGCGAACACCGGGGAGCCGTTTTTT. Translation gives CASSERGIANTGEPFF. The variable domain in full, with the rest retrieved from reference TRBV25-1 and TRBJ2-2, is EADIYQTPRYLVIGTGKKITLECSQTMGHDKMYWYQQDPGMELHLIHYSYGVNSTEKGDLSSESTVSRIRTEHFPLTLESARPSHTSQYLCASSERGIANTGEPFFGEGSRLTVL.

In its sample, this clonotype was seen many times. The chain links TRBV4-2 to TRBJ2-2; the D is unclear. Germline lookup yields CDR1 LGHNA and CDR2 YNFKEQ. This CDR3 has 14 amino acids. Trimming removed 4 bases at V and 5 bases at J, with 11 bases between. Written as DNA, the CDR3 is TGTGCCAGCAGCCCCCTTGAAGGGACCGGGGAGCTGTTTTTT. As protein: CASSPLEGTGELFF.

The chain carries TRBV24-1 and TRBJ2-7; D remains ambiguous. Germline CDR1 and CDR2: KGHDR and SFDVKD. V was trimmed by 4 bases and J by 0 bases, leaving 12 bases between them. CDR3 size: 15 residues. The CDR3 sequence is CATSDSVPVSYEQYF. CDR3 nucleotide sequence: TGTGCCACCAGTGACTCAGTCCCTGTCTCCTACGAGCAGTACTTC.

This clonotype was seen a handful of times. This chain joins TRBV7-9 and TRBJ2-2; unclear D gene. Germline CDR1 and CDR2: SEHNR and FQNEAQ (reference sequence). Trimming took 0 bases from V and 1 from J, leaving 9 bases between them. This CDR3 has 16 residues. The CDR3 DNA follows: TGTGCCAGCAGCTTAGCTCCCAGATTGAACACCGGGGAGCTGTTTTTT. This codes for CASSLAPRLNTGELFF.

This clonotype turned up a few times. The gene calls are TRBV27 and TRBJ2-7; 8 bases agree with TRBD2. Germline CDR1 is MNHEY and CDR2 is SMNVEV (reference sequence). This CDR3 has 13 residues. The V and J ends lost 5 bases and 3 bases, in that order; junction bases with no gene match: 3. In DNA form, the CDR3 reads TGTGCCAGCAGTCTCGGGACTAGCTACGAGCAGTACGTC. Protein: CASSLGTSYEQYV.

V gene TRBV7-9 combines with J gene TRBJ1-6; D gene ambiguous. This CDR3 has 15 amino acids. V lost 0 bases to trimming and J lost 5 bases, with 8 bases between them. Per the germline V gene, CDR1 is SEHNR and CDR2 is FQNEAQ (reference sequence). The CDR3 nucleotides are TGTGCCAGCAGCTTAGCAAGTGGAAATAATTCACCCCTCCACTTT. Its protein product is CASSLASGNNSPLHF.

This clonotype was detected ten times or more. The chain has TRBV10-3 and TRBJ1-6, with 7 bases lining up with TRBD1. CDR3 length equals 14 residues. Germline-derived CDR1 and CDR2 are ENHRY and SYGVKD. V trimming: 10 bases; J trimming: 13 bases; junction bases outside the gene matches: 16. CDR3 DNA: TGTGCCAACGGGGACAGCCCTGGGAAGTCGCCCCTCCACTTT. This sequence encodes CANGDSPGKSPLHF.

This clonotype was recorded many times. This CDR3 reads CASRRGNTEAFF. The CDR3 region has the DNA TGTGCCAGCAGGCGGGGGAACACTGAAGCTTTCTTT. The rearrangement joins TRBV14 to TRBJ1-1, with no clear D. Looked up from germline, CDR1 is SGHDN and CDR2 is FVKESK. Trimming took off 6 bases at V and 1 base at J, with 6 bases between the two ends. This CDR3 region has 12 residues.

This CDR3 is CASSRRTSGSYNEQFF. CDR3 bases: TGTGCCAGCAGCCGACGGACTAGCGGCTCCTACAATGAGCAGTTCTTC. The V and J genes are TRBV7-6 and TRBJ2-1; TRBD2 aligns across 10 bases. V lost 5 bases, J lost 0 bases, and 4 bases stayed unmatched. The CDR3 is made up of 16 amino acids. Germline lookup yields CDR1 SGHVS and CDR2 FNYEAQ. Full variable domain (missing parts from reference TRBV7-6 and TRBJ2-1): GAGVSQSPRYKVTKRGQDVALRCDPISGHVSLYWYRQALGQGPEFLTYFNYEAQQDKSGLPNDRFSAERPEGSISTLTIQRTEQRDSAMYRCASSRRTSGSYNEQFFGPGTRLTVL.

The V gene is TRBV24-1, the J gene TRBJ2-5; 10 nucleotides agree with TRBD1. Germline values: CDR1 KGHDR, CDR2 SFDVKD. V shed 1 base and J 5 bases; nucleotides not matched to a gene: 3. The CDR3 is 15 amino acids. The CDR3 DNA reads as TGTGCCACCAGTGATTTTGGACAGGGGGACGAGACCCAGTACTTC. This encodes CATSDFGQGDETQYF.

The rearrangement joins TRBV2 to TRBJ1-5, with no clear D. Germline CDR1 SNHLY, CDR2 FYNNEI. V was pared by 1 base and J by 0 bases, with 7 bases between. This CDR3 region has 15 residues. CDR3 amino acids: CASSEDSVSNQPQHF. CDR3 DNA: TGTGCCAGCAGTGAAGATTCGGTTAGCAATCAGCCCCAGCATTTT.

The J gene is TRBJ1-5, the V gene TRBV11-2; no reliable D call. Germline CDR1 reads SGHAT; CDR2 reads FQNNGV. V lost 3 bases, J lost 11 bases, and 17 bases lay in between. The CDR3 has 14 residues. The CDR3 region is CASSLERGFGTQHF. Here the CDR3 DNA reads TGTGCCAGCAGCTTGGAACGAGGTTTTGGGACCCAGCATTTT.

The sample holds one count of this clonotype. This rearrangement joins TRBV25-1 to TRBJ1-1; unclear D gene. The germline V and J ends were trimmed by 6 bases and 5 bases, with 10 bases remaining between them. CDR1 MGHDK and CDR2 SYGVNS come from the germline V gene. This CDR3 is built from 12 residues. The DNA for the CDR3 is TGTGCCAGCAGGGGATGGCGGACTGAAGCTTTCTTT. Protein sequence: CASRGWRTEAFF.

The rearrangement links TRBV7-8 to TRBJ2-7, with 8 bases aligning to TRBD2. With 5 bases clipped from V and 4 bases from J, the junction kept 16 bases outside the gene matches. In germline, CDR1 is SGHVS, CDR2 FQNEAQ. The CDR3 runs 17 residues. The CDR3 reads CASSPRVTGGPEYEQYF. CDR3 DNA: TGTGCCAGCAGCCCCCGGGTTACGGGAGGGCCTGAATACGAGCAGTACTTC.

This clonotype came up many times. An end of the junction does not agree with germline; a read error may underlie this. This chain connects TRBV12-3 or TRBV12-4 to TRBJ2-1; a weak D match, TRBD1 (5 bases). The CDR3 runs 13 residues. The DNA of the CDR3 is TGTGCCAGCAATTTAAACAGGTGGAATGAGCAGTTCTTC. As protein: CASNLNRWNEQFF.

By proportion, this clonotype is medium-sized. V and J are TRBV7-3 and TRBJ2-3; 7 bases match TRBD2. The CDR3 contains 15 residues. Germline trimming cut 0 bases from V and 5 bases from J; bases unmatched to any gene: 5. Germline V gene lookup returns CDR1 SGHTA and CDR2 FQGTGA. The CDR3 here is CASSLTLSGEDTQYF. In DNA form, the CDR3 reads TGTGCCAGCAGCTTAACTCTAAGCGGGGAAGATACGCAGTATTTT.

This clonotype was recorded many times. The CDR3, as DNA: TGTGCCAGCAGCATACAGACAGGGGAGGAGACCCAGTACTTC. The encoded protein is CASSIQTGEETQYF. This rearrangement joins TRBV7-2 to TRBJ2-5; 8 bases fit TRBD1. This CDR3 is built from 14 residues. Trimming at V came to 5 bases and at J to 5 bases, leaving 7 bases not matched to a gene. Per the germline V gene, CDR1 is SGHTA and CDR2 is FQGNSA. Combining the CDR3 with reference TRBV7-2 and TRBJ2-5 gives the whole variable domain GAGVSQSPSNKVTEKGKDVELRCDPISGHTALYWYRQSLGQGLEFLIYFQGNSAPDKSGLPSDRFSAERTGGSVSTLTIQRTQQEDSAVYLCASSIQTGEETQYFGPGTRLLVL.

On this clonotype: It may be a read error: a sequence one base away is much more abundant. The V call is TRBV7-6, the J call TRBJ2-2; possible D gene TRBD1, 6 bases. The V gene's germline CDR1 is SGHVS and CDR2 FNYEAQ. The CDR3 spans 15 residues. V was cut by 4 bases and J by 4 bases, with 13 bases left in between. The DNA of the CDR3 is TGTGCCAGCAGCTCAGACAGGAGAATCACCGGGGAGCTGTTTTTT. It codes for CASSSDRRITGELFF.

This clonotype was detected many times. This chain links TRBV12-3 or TRBV12-4 with TRBJ2-7; D remains unclear. The CDR3 length is 12 residues. Deletions cut 1 base from V and 3 bases from J, with 4 bases between. The CDR3 reads CASSLGDYEQYF. As DNA, the CDR3 is TGTGCCAGCAGTTTAGGGGACTACGAGCAGTACTTC.

This chain joins TRBV15 and TRBJ1-1; maybe TRBD1 (6 bases). V shed 1 base and J shed 8 bases, with 8 bases lying between them. Germline V gene sequence: CDR1 LNHNV, CDR2 YYDKDF (reference sequence). The CDR3 has 12 amino acids. The CDR3 protein is CATSRAGQEAFF. The CDR3 bases are TGTGCCACCAGCAGAGCCGGACAGGAAGCTTTCTTT.